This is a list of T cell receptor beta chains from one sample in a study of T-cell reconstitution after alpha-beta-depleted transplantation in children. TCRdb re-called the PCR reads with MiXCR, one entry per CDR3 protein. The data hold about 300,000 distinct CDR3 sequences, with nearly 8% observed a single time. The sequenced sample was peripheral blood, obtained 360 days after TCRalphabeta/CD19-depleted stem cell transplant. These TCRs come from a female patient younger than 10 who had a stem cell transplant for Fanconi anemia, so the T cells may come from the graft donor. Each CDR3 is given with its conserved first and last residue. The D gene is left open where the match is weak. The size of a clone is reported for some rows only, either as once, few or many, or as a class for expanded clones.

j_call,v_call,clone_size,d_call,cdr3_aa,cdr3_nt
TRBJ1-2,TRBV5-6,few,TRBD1,CASSLWQGDGYTF,TGTGCCAGCAGCTTGTGGCAGGGGGACGGCTACACCTTC
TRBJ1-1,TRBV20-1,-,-,CSARVAGENTEAFF,TGCAGTGCTAGAGTGGCAGGGGAGAACACTGAAGCTTTCTTT
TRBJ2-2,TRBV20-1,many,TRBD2,CSAPTSGNTGELFF,TGCAGTGCCCCGACTAGCGGGAACACCGGGGAGCTGTTTTTT
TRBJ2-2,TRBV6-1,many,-,CASSAGGANTGELFF,TGTGCCAGCAGCGCTGGGGGAGCGAACACCGGGGAGCTGTTTTTT
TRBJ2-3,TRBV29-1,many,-,CSIERGPQATDTQYF,TGCAGCATAGAAAGGGGACCCCAGGCCACAGATACGCAGTATTTT
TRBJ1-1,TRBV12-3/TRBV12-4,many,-,CASSAGTWEAFF,TGTGCCAGCAGTGCTGGGACCTGGGAAGCTTTCTTT
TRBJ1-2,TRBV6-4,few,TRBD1,CASRGLHRGQWGYTF,TGTGCCAGCAGGGGGCTGCACAGGGGCCAGTGGGGCTACACCTTC
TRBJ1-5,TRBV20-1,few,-,CSASPTWGGPSNQPQHF,TGCAGTGCTAGTCCTACCTGGGGGGGGCCAAGCAATCAGCCCCAGCATTTT
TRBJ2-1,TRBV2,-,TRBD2,CASSVESGGAHNEQFF,TGTGCCAGCAGTGTGGAAAGCGGGGGGGCTCACAATGAGCAGTTCTTC
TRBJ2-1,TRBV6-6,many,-,CASSYGGINEQFF,TGTGCCAGCAGTTACGGAGGCATCAATGAGCAGTTCTTC
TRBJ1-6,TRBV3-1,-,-,CAVGPGQLGSPLHF,TGTGCCGTTGGGCCGGGACAATTAGGATCACCCCTCCACTTT
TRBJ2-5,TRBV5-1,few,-,CASREQGGETQYF,TGCGCCAGCAGGGAGCAGGGAGGAGAGACCCAGTACTTC
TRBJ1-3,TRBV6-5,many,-,CASSYIRTGYGNTIYF,TGTGCCAGCAGTTACATAAGGACTGGCTATGGAAACACCATATATTTT
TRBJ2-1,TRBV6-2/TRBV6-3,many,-,CASKLNTNEQFF,TGTGCCAGCAAACTTAACACCAATGAGCAGTTCTTC
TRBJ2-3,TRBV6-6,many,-,CASSSRVDTQYF,TGTGCCAGCAGTTCCAGGGTAGATACGCAGTATTTT
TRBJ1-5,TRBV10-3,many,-,CAISEVYSRNSNQPQHF,TGTGCCATCAGTGAGGTGTACAGCCGAAATAGCAATCAGCCCCAGCATTTT
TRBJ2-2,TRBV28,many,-,CASSLTMSGELFF,TGTGCCAGCAGTTTAACGATGTCTGGGGAGCTGTTTTTT
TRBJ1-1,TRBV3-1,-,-,CASSQAEDMNTEAFF,TGTGCCAGCAGCCAAGCGGAGGACATGAACACTGAAGCTTTCTTT
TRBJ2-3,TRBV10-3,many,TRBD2,CAISLAGGGTDTQYF,TGTGCCATCAGCCTAGCGGGAGGTGGCACAGATACGCAGTATTTT
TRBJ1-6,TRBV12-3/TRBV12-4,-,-,CASSLGPRGSPLHF,TGTGCCAGCAGTTTAGGGCCCAGGGGTTCACCCCTCCACTTT
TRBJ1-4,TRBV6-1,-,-,CASTPLRESEKLFF,TGTGCCAGCACCCCACTCAGGGAGAGTGAAAAACTGTTTTTT
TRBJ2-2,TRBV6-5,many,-,CASSYFGGANGELFF,TGTGCCAGCAGTTACTTCGGTGGGGCAAACGGGGAGCTGTTTTTT
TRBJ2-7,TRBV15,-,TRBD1,CATSRDLGGAGNSYEQYF,TGTGCCACCAGCAGAGATTTAGGGGGCGCTGGAAACTCCTACGAGCAGTACTTC
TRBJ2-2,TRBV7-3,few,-,CASSLTREIMNTGELFF,TGTGCCAGCAGCTTAACGAGGGAGATCATGAACACCGGGGAGCTGTTTTTT
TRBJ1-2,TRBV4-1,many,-,CASSQEESGFYGYTF,TGCGCCAGCAGCCAAGAAGAGTCCGGGTTCTATGGCTACACCTTC
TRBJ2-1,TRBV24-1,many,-,CATSDWGDYNEQFF,TGTGCCACCAGTGATTGGGGGGACTACAATGAGCAGTTCTTC
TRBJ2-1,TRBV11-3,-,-,CASSFGASPYNEQFF,TGTGCCAGCAGCTTCGGGGCTTCCCCCTACAATGAGCAGTTCTTC
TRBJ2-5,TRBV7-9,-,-,CASSEGGGKTQYF,TGTGCCAGCAGCGAAGGGGGCGGGAAGACCCAGTACTTC
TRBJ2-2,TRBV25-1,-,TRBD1,CASSETGDPGELFF,TGTGCCAGCAGTGAAACAGGGGACCCCGGGGAGCTGTTTTTT
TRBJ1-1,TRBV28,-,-,CASRSTATEAFF,TGTGCCAGCAGATCTACAGCGACTGAAGCTTTCTTT
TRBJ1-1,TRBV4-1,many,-,CASSQIGGRNTEAFF,TGCGCCAGCAGCCAAATAGGGGGGCGGAACACTGAAGCTTTCTTT
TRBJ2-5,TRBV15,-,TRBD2,CATSKTSGGFQETQYF,TGTGCCACCAGCAAGACTAGCGGGGGGTTTCAAGAGACCCAGTACTTC
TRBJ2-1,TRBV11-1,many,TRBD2,CASSPLAGTGTSVYNEQFF,TGTGCCAGCAGCCCCCTTGCGGGGACCGGGACTAGCGTCTACAATGAGCAGTTCTTC
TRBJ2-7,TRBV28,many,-,CASSLRTRFISYEQYF,TGTGCCAGCAGTTTAAGGACAAGATTTATCTCCTACGAGCAGTACTTC
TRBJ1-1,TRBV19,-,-,CASSITLPNTEAFF,TGTGCCAGTAGTATTACTCTCCCGAACACTGAAGCTTTCTTT
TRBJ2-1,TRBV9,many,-,CASSRLSYNEQFF,TGTGCCAGCAGCAGACTATCATACAATGAGCAGTTCTTC
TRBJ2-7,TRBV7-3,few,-,CASALDRQYEQYF,TGTGCCAGCGCCCTGGACAGACAATACGAGCAGTACTTC
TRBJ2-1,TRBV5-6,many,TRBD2,CASSSSGGLGEQFF,TGTGCCAGCAGCTCTAGCGGGGGACTGGGCGAGCAGTTCTTC
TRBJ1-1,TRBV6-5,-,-,CASSYISNPPNTEAFF,TGTGCCAGCAGTTACATCTCGAATCCCCCGAACACTGAAGCTTTCTTT
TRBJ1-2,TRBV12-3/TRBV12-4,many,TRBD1,CASSPMGQGNYGYTF,TGTGCCAGCAGCCCAATGGGACAGGGAAACTATGGCTACACCTTC
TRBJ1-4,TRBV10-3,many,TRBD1,CAISNTDRVHEKLFF,TGTGCCATCAGCAATACTGACAGGGTACATGAAAAACTGTTTTTT
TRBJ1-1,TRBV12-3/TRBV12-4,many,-,CASSLSGADTEAFF,TGTGCCAGCAGTTTATCGGGGGCTGACACTGAAGCTTTCTTT
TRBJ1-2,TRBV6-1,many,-,CASSEPQGRIYGYTF,TGTGCCAGCAGTGAACCCCAGGGGCGCATCTATGGCTACACCTTC
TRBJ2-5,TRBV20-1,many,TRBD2,CSARVVGLAGLGTQYF,TGCAGTGCTAGAGTAGTAGGACTAGCGGGACTGGGGACCCAGTACTTC
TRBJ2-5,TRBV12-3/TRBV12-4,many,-,CASSLRTAKETQYF,TGTGCCAGCAGTCTCAGGACAGCTAAAGAGACCCAGTACTTC
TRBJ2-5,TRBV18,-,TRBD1,CASSLQRGGSTQETQYF,TGTGCCAGCTCACTACAAAGAGGGGGCAGCACTCAAGAGACCCAGTACTTC
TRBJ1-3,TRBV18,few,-,CASSPWGSPVDTIYF,TGTGCCAGCTCACCATGGGGGTCTCCGGTAGACACCATATATTTT
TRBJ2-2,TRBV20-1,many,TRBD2,CSVAAGGTGELFF,TGCAGTGTGGCAGCGGGAGGAACCGGGGAGCTGTTTTTT
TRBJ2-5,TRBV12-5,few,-,CASGFDREKLETQYF,TGTGCTAGTGGTTTTGACCGGGAGAAGTTGGAGACCCAGTACTTC
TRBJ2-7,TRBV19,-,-,CASSRGLTYEQYF,TGTGCCAGTAGTCGGGGTTTGACTTACGAGCAGTACTTC
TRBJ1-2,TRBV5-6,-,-,CASGLPNYGYTF,TGTGCCAGCGGGCTGCCAAACTATGGCTACACCTTC